Shown below are 8 T cell receptor beta chains from a single sample sequenced in a study of OX40 agonist ivuxolimab in advanced cancers. Produced via immunoSEQ multiplex PCR; TCRdb's table is partial and in-frame only. The table has some 81,000 clones, 80% to 90% seen once. Sequences were derived from CD4+ or CD8+ T cells sorted from blood, sampled in a trial of the OX40 agonist ivuxolimab. The receptors stem from an adult with an advanced solid tumor such as melanoma, head and neck, liver or kidney cancer.

This clone was counted a single time. The chain employs TRBV5-4 and TRBJ1-2; 10 bases match TRBD1. Trimming removed 5 bases from V and 4 bases from J; junction bases left unmatched: 2. CDR1 and CDR2 from the germline V gene are SGHNT and YYREEE (reference sequence). The CDR3 is 13 residues long. For the CDR3, the DNA is TGTGCCAGCAGGGACAGGGGGAGCTATGGCTACACCTTC. Translated, it gives CASRDRGSYGYTF.

As for this clone: Other nucleotide sequences from this sample produce the same CDR3. This sequence joins TRBV5-1 and TRBJ1-2; weak D call: TRBD1 (6 bases). Trimming left V 5 bases short and J 8 bases short, with 19 bases between. Germline CDR1 reads SGHRS; CDR2 reads YFSETQ. The CDR3 is 14 residues long. CDR3 nucleotide sequence: TGCGCCAGCAGAGAGATACAGGGATCCCTGGGCTACACCTTC. It yields the protein CASREIQGSLGYTF.

The V gene is TRBV27, the J gene TRBJ1-6, with a weak D call TRBD1 (6 bases). The V end was cut by 4 bases, the J end by 6 bases, with 10 bases between. The CDR3 covers 14 residues. Germline V gene data show CDR1 as MNHEY and CDR2 as SMNVEV (reference sequence). As DNA, the CDR3 is TGTGCCAGCAGTTACAGGGTCGGTAATTCACCCCTCCACTTT. Amino acid sequence: CASSYRVGNSPLHF.

The chain is built from TRBV5-1 and TRBJ2-7, with D tentatively TRBD1 (5 bases). V lost 4 bases and J 5 bases, leaving 19 bases between the germline ends. Germline CDR1 and CDR2: SGHRS and YFSETQ. The CDR3 has 15 amino acids. CDR3 bases: TGCGCCAGCAGCCCCCTAGGGGCCTCCGAGGACGAGCAGTACTTC. Its translation: CASSPLGASEDEQYF.

This rearrangement joins TRBV27 to TRBJ2-7, with D hard to call. CDR1 is MNHEY and CDR2 is SMNVEV in the germline V gene (reference sequence). Trimming stripped 8 bases from V and 2 bases from J, with 13 bases between. This CDR3 has 13 residues. This CDR3 reads CASRRNGPYEQYF. CDR3 sequence (DNA): TGTGCCAGCCGAAGAAACGGTCCCTACGAGCAGTACTTC.

The chain combines TRBV11-3 with TRBJ2-7; TRBD2 aligns across 7 bases. Trimming took 0 bases from V and 7 from J; bases not matched to a gene: 3. This CDR3 region has 13 residues. Germline values: CDR1 SGHNT, CDR2 YENEEA. CDR3 region: CASSLEGGREQYF. The CDR3 DNA reads TGTGCCAGCAGCTTAGAGGGAGGGAGGGAGCAGTACTTC.

The chain recombines TRBV4-3 with TRBJ2-1; 10 positions match TRBD2. This CDR3 comprises 16 residues. Trimming removed 4 bases from V and 4 bases from J; junction bases left unmatched: 7. Germline V gives CDR1 LGHNA, CDR2 YSLEER. The DNA of the CDR3 is TGCGCCAGCAGCCCCGAGCCTAGCGGGAGTTACAATGAGCAGTTCTTC. It encodes CASSPEPSGSYNEQFF.

The V call is TRBV30, the J call TRBJ1-2; unclear D gene. The CDR3 is 14 residues long. CDR1 and CDR2 (germline): GTSNPN, SVGIG (reference sequence). The V end was cut by 3 bases, the J end by 4 bases, with 15 bases between. The CDR3 sequence is CAWSVSGLAYGYTF. The CDR3 DNA is TGTGCCTGGAGCGTTTCCGGACTGGCCTATGGCTACACCTTC.